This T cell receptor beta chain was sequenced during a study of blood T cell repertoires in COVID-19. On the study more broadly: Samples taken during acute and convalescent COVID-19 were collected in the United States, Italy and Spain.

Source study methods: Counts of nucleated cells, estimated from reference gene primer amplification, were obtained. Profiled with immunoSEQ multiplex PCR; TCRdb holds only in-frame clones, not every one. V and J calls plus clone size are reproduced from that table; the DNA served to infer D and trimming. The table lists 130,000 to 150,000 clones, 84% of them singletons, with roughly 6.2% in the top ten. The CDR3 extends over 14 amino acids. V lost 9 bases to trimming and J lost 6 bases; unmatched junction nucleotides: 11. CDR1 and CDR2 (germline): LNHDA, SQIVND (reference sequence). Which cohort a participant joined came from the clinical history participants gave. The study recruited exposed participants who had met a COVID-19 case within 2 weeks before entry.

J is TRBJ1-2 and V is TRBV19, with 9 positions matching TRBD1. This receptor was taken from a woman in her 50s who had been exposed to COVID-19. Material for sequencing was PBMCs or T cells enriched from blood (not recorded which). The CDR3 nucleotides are TGTGCCAGCCGGGGGACAGGGTCGGCTGATGGCTACACCTTC. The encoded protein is CASRGTGSADGYTF.